One and the same sample provided the 27 T cell receptor beta chains below, sequenced in a study of shared clonotypes between healthy human individuals. Sequencing was performed with immunoSEQ multiplex PCR; in TCRdb, only in-frame clones are kept and a portion is missing. The sample carries around 330,000 clones, roughly 70% recorded once. The sample was memory CD4+ T cells sorted from blood. Subset in this sample: CD45RA-negative fraction. The receptors stem from a man aged 25-45 years in good health.

The V gene is TRBV7-8, the J gene TRBJ2-7; 10 nucleotides line up with TRBD1. Trimming cost V 5 bases and J 3 bases; bases outside gene matches: 7. The CDR3 loop spans 15 amino acids. Germline values: CDR1 SGHVS, CDR2 FQNEAQ. The DNA of the CDR3 is TGTGCCAGCAGCAAGGCCGGGACAGGGGTCTACGAGCAGTACTTC. It yields the protein CASSKAGTGVYEQYF.

The table lists this clone with a few counts. The V call is TRBV6-4, the J call TRBJ2-2; no clear D. Germline V gene lookup returns CDR1 MRHNA and CDR2 SNTAGT. V lost 6 bases to trimming and J lost 6 bases, with 11 bases between them. CDR3 size: 13 residues. Written as DNA, the CDR3 is TGTGCCAGCAGCCCTGACGTAGCCGGGGAGCTGTTTTTT. Protein: CASSPDVAGELFF.

DNA of the CDR3: TGTGCCAGCAGCCTACAGGGGGGGCCCTACAATGAGCAGTTCTTC. This encodes CASSLQGGPYNEQFF. The chain combines TRBV14 with TRBJ2-1; tentative D call: TRBD1 (8 bases). The CDR3 loop spans 15 amino acids. Germline V gene data show CDR1 as SGHDN and CDR2 as FVKESK. V was shortened by 4 bases and J by 2 bases, with 12 bases between the two germline ends.

This chain connects TRBV7-9 to TRBJ2-5; 7 nucleotides agree with TRBD1. This CDR3 is 13 amino acids long. V shed 7 bases and J 5 bases; nucleotides not matched to a gene: 7. Germline CDR1 is SEHNR and CDR2 is FQNEAQ (reference sequence). The CDR3 is CASTLTGSETQYF. As DNA, the CDR3 is TGTGCCAGCACCCTGACAGGGTCGGAGACCCAGTACTTC.

This sequence joins TRBV27 and TRBJ1-5, with D tentatively TRBD1 (5 bases). Trimming stripped 6 bases from V and 0 bases from J, with 12 bases between. CDR1 is MNHEY and CDR2 is SMNVEV in the germline V gene (reference sequence). The length of the CDR3 is 15 residues. The CDR3 here is CASSPTEISNQPQHF. The CDR3 DNA reads TGTGCCAGCAGCCCGACAGAGATTAGCAATCAGCCCCAGCATTTT.

The chain employs TRBV7-9 and TRBJ1-5; 7 bases are shared with TRBD1. Germline CDR1 and CDR2: SEHNR and FQNEAQ (reference sequence). The CDR3 runs to 14 residues. V shed 4 bases and J 5 bases; nucleotides not matched to a gene: 5. The CDR3 DNA sequence: TGTGCCAGCAGCTCCCGGGACAGCTATCAGCCCCAGCATTTT. This gives the protein CASSSRDSYQPQHF.

V usage is TRBV27 and J usage is TRBJ2-5; 9 bases align to TRBD2. The CDR3 runs 15 residues. CDR1 and CDR2 (germline): MNHEY, SMNVEV (reference sequence). The trim removed 4 bases at V and 3 bases at J, leaving 6 bases unmatched. The CDR3 region is CASSSLAGVKETQYF. Here the CDR3 DNA reads TGTGCCAGCAGTTCTTTAGCGGGAGTAAAAGAGACCCAGTACTTC.

The V gene is TRBV19, the J gene TRBJ2-3; 8 bases match TRBD1. V lost 3 bases, J lost 7 bases, and 12 bases stayed unmatched. The CDR3 is made up of 16 amino acids. Germline-derived CDR1 and CDR2 are LNHDA and SQIVND (reference sequence). The DNA of the CDR3 is TGTGCCAGTAGTATTAGCAGGACAGGGATGTTAAATACGCAGTATTTT. Translating gives CASSISRTGMLNTQYF.

With respect to this clone: An end of the junction differs from the germline gene, which may be a read error. V is TRBV7-9 and J is TRBJ2-1, with 8 nucleotides matching TRBD2. CDR3 length: 16 amino acids. Germline values: CDR1 SEHNR, CDR2 FQNEAQ (reference sequence). CDR3 DNA: TGTGCCAGCAGCTTAGGTAGAGCTAGCGGGTACAATGAACAGTTCTTC. It encodes CASSLGRASGYNEQFF. Drawing the rest from reference TRBV7-9 and TRBJ2-1, the complete variable domain is DTGVSQNPRHKITKRGQNVTFRCDPISEHNRLYWYRQTLGQGPEFLTYFQNEAQLEKSRLLSDRFSAERPKGSFSTLEIQRTEQGDSAMYLCASSLGRASGYNEQFFGPGTRLTVL.

CDR3 bases: TGTGCCATCAACGGGGACAGGACCGGGGAGCTGTTTTTT. Amino acids: CAINGDRTGELFF. The chain joins TRBV10-3 to TRBJ2-2, with TRBD1 matching 8 bases. Looked up from germline, CDR1 is ENHRY and CDR2 is SYGVKD. Losses at the gene ends were 7 bases for V and 5 bases for J; bases not matched to a gene: 3. This CDR3 has 13 residues.

This clone was seen a handful of times. This chain links TRBV25-1 with TRBJ2-5, with D maybe TRBD2 (6 bases). CDR1 is MGHDK and CDR2 is SYGVNS in the germline V gene. V shed 1 base and J shed 5 bases, with 17 bases lying between them. This CDR3 comprises 16 residues. The CDR3 nucleotides are TGTGCCAGCAGTGAATCACGGGAGACCCTCTGGGAGACCCAGTACTTC. Translation: CASSESRETLWETQYF.

The chain employs TRBV28 and TRBJ1-1, with D unresolved. The CDR3 has 15 residues. Germline V lookup: CDR1 MDHEN, CDR2 SYDVKM. V gave up 5 bases and J gave up 2 bases, with 15 bases separating them. CDR3 bases: TGTGCCAGCAGTCTCCCAGCCGGTAGAAACACTGAAGCTTTCTTT. Its translation is CASSLPAGRNTEAFF.

The chain recombines TRBV11-1 with TRBJ2-7, with D uncertain. CDR1 and CDR2 from the germline V gene are SGHAT and FQDESV (reference sequence). V lost 5 bases and J 3 bases, leaving 11 bases between the germline ends. This CDR3 region has 13 residues. CDR3 protein: CASSSHMGYEQYF. The DNA for the CDR3 is TGTGCCAGCAGCAGTCATATGGGCTACGAGCAGTACTTC. Filled out from reference TRBV11-1 and TRBJ2-7, the complete variable domain reads EAEVAQSPRYKITEKSQAVAFWCDPISGHATLYWYRQILGQGPELLVQFQDESVVDDSQLPKDRFSAERLKGVDSTLKIQPAELGDSAMYLCASSSHMGYEQYFGPGTRLTVT.

The genes are TRBV27 and TRBJ2-3; TRBD1 might be the D (6 bases). V was trimmed by 7 bases and J by 2 bases, leaving 16 bases between them. CDR3 length equals 15 residues. Germline CDR1 and CDR2: MNHEY and SMNVEV (reference sequence). The CDR3 protein is CASKLRYRATDTQYF. The CDR3 DNA reads as TGTGCCAGCAAATTAAGGTACAGGGCCACAGATACGCAGTATTTT.

This clone was seen a single time. V gene TRBV27 combines with J gene TRBJ2-6, with D perhaps matching TRBD2 (5 bases). The CDR3 is 17 amino acids. Trimming took 6 bases from V and 4 from J, leaving 19 bases between them. Germline-derived CDR1 and CDR2 are MNHEY and SMNVEV (reference sequence). The CDR3 reads CASSSKLVPGGANVLTF. The CDR3 nucleotides are TGTGCCAGCAGCAGTAAACTAGTACCGGGCGGGGCCAACGTCCTGACTTTC.

The J gene is TRBJ1-4, the V gene TRBV5-4; D gene ambiguous. Germline CDR1 and CDR2: SGHNT and YYREEE (reference sequence). Trimming left V 4 bases short and J 4 bases short, with 11 bases between. There are 14 residues in the CDR3. The CDR3 nucleotides read TGTGCCAGCAGCATGGGAGGTGATAATGAAAAACTGTTTTTT. Translation gives CASSMGGDNEKLFF.

This chain uses TRBV28 with TRBJ2-7; 14 nucleotides line up with TRBD2. CDR3 size: 15 residues. Germline trimming cut 11 bases from V and 6 bases from J; bases unmatched to any gene: 12. Germline V gives CDR1 MDHEN, CDR2 SYDVKM. CDR3 nucleotide sequence: TGTGCCGGGGGGACTAGCGGGAGATTTGGCTCCGAGCAGTACTTC. This translates into CAGGTSGRFGSEQYF.

The chain carries TRBV29-1 and TRBJ2-7, with D tentatively TRBD1 (6 bases). The germline gives CDR1 SQVTM, CDR2 ANQGSEA. CDR3 size: 11 residues. V was trimmed by 6 bases and J by 5 bases, leaving 11 bases between them. This CDR3 reads CSVEDSHEQYF. The CDR3 DNA is TGCAGCGTGGAGGACAGCCACGAGCAGTACTTC.

The rearrangement uses TRBV2 and TRBJ2-3; the D gene could be TRBD1 or TRBD2 (6 bases each). Germline V CDR1 and CDR2: SNHLY, FYNNEI. Trimming shortened V by 4 bases and J by 0 bases, and 11 bases separated the two germline ends. The CDR3 covers 15 residues. The CDR3 spells CASSGGAGSTDTQYF. The DNA for the CDR3 is TGTGCCAGCAGTGGGGGGGCAGGTAGCACAGATACGCAGTATTTT. Full variable domain (missing parts from reference TRBV2 and TRBJ2-3): EPEVTQTPSHQVTQMGQEVILRCVPISNHLYFYWYRQILGQKVEFLVSFYNNEISEKSEIFDDQFSVERPDGSNFTLKIRSTKLEDSAMYFCASSGGAGSTDTQYFGPGTRLTVL.

V usage is TRBV6-1 and J usage is TRBJ2-3; D is possibly TRBD1 (5 bases). Germline values: CDR1 MNHNS, CDR2 SASEGT. The CDR3 consists of 15 residues. V shed 3 bases and J shed 2 bases, with 12 bases lying between them. CDR3 bases: TGTGCCAGCAGTGACAGGGCGTCATCCACAGATACGCAGTATTTT. Amino acids: CASSDRASSTDTQYF.

The CDR3 coding sequence is TGCGCCAGCAGCCCAGATGTAGAGCCGAGCTCCTACGAGCAGTACTTC. Residues: CASSPDVEPSSYEQYF. The gene calls are TRBV4-1 and TRBJ2-7; D unresolved. The V and J ends lost 4 bases and 0 bases respectively, with 16 bases between them. The length of the CDR3 is 16 residues. Germline CDR1 and CDR2: MGHRA and YSYEKL.

The chain recombines TRBV9 with TRBJ2-3; 11 nucleotides line up with TRBD2. Germline CDR1 SGDLS, CDR2 YYNGEE. The CDR3 is 14 amino acids. J lost 6 bases, V lost 4 bases, and 4 bases had no gene match. The CDR3 DNA sequence: TGTGCCAGCAGCCGGGGACTAGCGGAGGATACGCAGTATTTT. Its protein is CASSRGLAEDTQYF.

The chain employs TRBV7-2 and TRBJ2-2; D might be TRBD1 (6 bases). The CDR3 has 15 amino acids. The germline V gene encodes CDR1 SGHTA and CDR2 FQGNSA. Deletions cut 6 bases from V and 5 bases from J, with 16 bases between. The CDR3: CASSTDRNPTGELFF. CDR3 DNA sequence: TGTGCCAGCAGTACCGACAGGAACCCTACCGGGGAGCTGTTTTTT.

This CDR3 is CAVGGGDQPQHF. Written as DNA, the CDR3 is TGTGCCGTAGGGGGGGGCGATCAGCCCCAGCATTTT. The V and J genes are TRBV6-5 and TRBJ1-5; perhaps TRBD1 as D (6 bases). This CDR3 spans 12 amino acids. Trimming cost V 11 bases and J 5 bases, with 13 bases left between them. Germline V gene data show CDR1 as MNHEY and CDR2 as SVGAGI.

The V gene is TRBV20-1, the J gene TRBJ2-3, with no clear D. The CDR3 runs to 11 residues. CDR1 and CDR2 (germline): DFQATT, SNEGSKA (reference sequence). V was clipped by 3 bases and J by 9 bases, with 10 bases between them. Written as DNA, the CDR3 is TGCAGTGCTAGGGGTGGAGAAACGCAGTATTTT. Residues: CSARGGETQYF.

This rearrangement joins TRBV11-2 to TRBJ2-5; D gene uncertain. The CDR3 has 14 residues. Germline CDR1 is SGHAT and CDR2 is FQNNGV. Between the trimmed V and J ends, which lost 4 bases and 1 base, there was a span of 10 bases. The CDR3 bases are TGTGCCAGCAGCTCAGACTTGGGCCAAGAGACCCAGTACTTC. Translation: CASSSDLGQETQYF.

The V call is TRBV5-4, the J call TRBJ2-5; TRBD1 agrees at 10 bases. Trimming removed 4 bases from V and 1 base from J; junction bases left unmatched: 4. The V gene's germline CDR1 is SGHNT and CDR2 YYREEE (reference sequence). This CDR3 has 15 residues. The CDR3 sequence is CASSSRDRGQETQYF. CDR3 nucleotide sequence: TGTGCCAGCAGCAGCCGGGACAGGGGCCAAGAGACCCAGTACTTC.